This entry lists 6 T cell receptor beta chains sequenced from one sample in a study of T cell responses to AZD1222 COVID-19 vaccine. Produced via immunoSEQ multiplex PCR; TCRdb's table is partial and in-frame only. The repertoire holds about 73,000 clones, with nearly 90% as singletons. The sample here was peripheral blood, taken 28 days after the second AZD1222 dose. These receptors originate from an adult who received the AZD1222 COVID-19 vaccine.

The chain couples TRBV5-4 to TRBJ1-6; D is unclear. CDR3 length equals 14 residues. Trimming stripped 0 bases from V and 12 bases from J, with 13 bases between. CDR1 is SGHNT, CDR2 YYREEE, per germline (reference sequence). The CDR3 spells CASSLVGTLQPLHF. CDR3 bases: TGTGCCAGCAGCTTGGTCGGTACCCTCCAACCCCTCCACTTT.

The rearrangement uses TRBV6-5 and TRBJ2-3; 11 nucleotides line up with TRBD2. CDR3 length: 15 amino acids. Germline V CDR1 and CDR2: MNHEY, SVGAGI. The V and J ends lost 4 bases and 7 bases, in that order; junction bases with no gene match: 7. CDR3 DNA: TGTGCCAGCAGTTCTAGCGGGGGGCTGGGAAATACGCAGTATTTT. It encodes CASSSSGGLGNTQYF.

This clone showed up just a few times. The V call is TRBV5-1, the J call TRBJ1-4; a weak D match, TRBD1 (5 bases). The V end lost 1 base, the J end lost 1 base, and 17 bases lay between the germline ends. Germline lookup yields CDR1 SGHRS and CDR2 YFSETQ. The CDR3 runs to 18 residues. The chain's CDR3 is CASSLTGRTDRTNEKLFF. Written as DNA, the CDR3 is TGCGCCAGCAGCTTGACGGGACGGACCGATAGAACTAATGAAAAACTGTTTTTT.

The chain has TRBV4-2 and TRBJ1-3; tentative D call: TRBD1 (5 bases). Trimming took 4 bases from V and 6 from J, leaving 10 bases between them. The CDR3 spans 13 residues. CDR1 and CDR2 (germline): LGHNA, YNFKEQ. Here the CDR3 reads CASSLRGENTIYF. CDR3 DNA: TGTGCCAGCAGCCTCCGGGGGGAAAACACCATATATTTT.

The CDR3 sequence: CAWSVDRDNSPLHF. The CDR3 DNA is TGTGCCTGGAGTGTGGACCGAGATAATTCACCCCTCCACTTT. The V gene is TRBV30, the J gene TRBJ1-6, with D unresolved. Trimming shortened V by 0 bases and J by 5 bases, and 8 bases separated the two germline ends. This CDR3 is 14 amino acids long. The germline gives CDR1 GTSNPN, CDR2 SVGIG (reference sequence).

The J gene is TRBJ2-6, the V gene TRBV3-1 (or the pseudogene TRBV3-2); D is unclear. Germline loops: CDR1 LGHDT, CDR2 YNNKEL (reference sequence). The germline V and J ends were trimmed by 0 bases and 3 bases, with 6 bases remaining between them. This CDR3 comprises 15 residues. In DNA, the CDR3 is TGTGCCAGCAGCCAAGAACCAGGTGGGGCCAACGTCCTGACTTTC. Protein: CASSQEPGGANVLTF.